Listed below are T cell receptor beta chains from one sample, sequenced in a study of OX40 agonist ivuxolimab in advanced cancers. Sequenced by immunoSEQ multiplex PCR; TCRdb stores in-frame clones only, minus some. The sample lists 59,000 or so clones; approximately 86% were seen once. The material sequenced was CD4+ or CD8+ T cells sorted from blood, taken in a trial of the OX40 agonist ivuxolimab. The receptors stem from an adult with an advanced solid tumor such as melanoma, head and neck, liver or kidney cancer. The CDR3 runs from the conserved cysteine through the conserved F or W. Fields, in order: D gene, CDR3 length, J gene, V gene, clone size, CDR3 protein, CDR3 DNA. D genes are given only for firm matches. The size field is filled for only some rows; it gives once, few, many or a size class.

>-|13|TRBJ1-1|TRBV5-5|-
CASSRTENTEAFF
TGTGCCAGCAGCCGGACAGAGAACACTGAAGCTTTCTTT
>-|13|TRBJ1-2|TRBV30|-
CAWSVRGARGYTF
TGTGCCTGGAGTGTACGGGGGGCGCGTGGCTACACCTTC
>-|11|TRBJ1-5|TRBV28|once
CAITGIEAQHF
TGTGCCATAACCGGGATCGAAGCCCAGCATTTT
>-|12|TRBJ2-5|TRBV11-3|once
CASSRGQETQYF
TGTGCCAGCAGCAGAGGGCAAGAGACCCAGTACTTC
>-|18|TRBJ2-1|TRBV5-1|-
CASSLGLWARTRPNEQFF
TGCGCCAGCAGCTTGGGGCTATGGGCTAGAACTAGACCCAATGAGCAGTTCTTC
>-|15|TRBJ2-1|TRBV18|-
CASSTDTSSYNEQFF
TGTGCCAGCTCAACGGACACTAGCTCCTACAATGAGCAGTTCTTC
>-|14|TRBJ1-2|TRBV7-2|few
CASSLARGDYGYTF
TGTGCCAGCAGCTTAGCGCGGGGGGACTATGGCTACACCTTC
>-|15|TRBJ2-2|TRBV7-2|-
CASSLARTDTGELFF
TGTGCCAGCAGCTTAGCCCGGACAGACACCGGGGAGCTGTTTTTT
>TRBD1|16|TRBJ2-5|TRBV9|-
CASSLAGTGGQETQYF
TGTGCCAGCAGCTTAGCCGGGACAGGGGGACAAGAGACCCAGTACTTC
>-|12|TRBJ1-2|TRBV7-3|-
CASSLTVYGYTF
TGTGCCAGCAGCTTGACGGTCTATGGCTACACCTTC
>-|15|TRBJ1-4|TRBV4-3|-
CASSQDSGTNEKLFF
TGCGCCAGCAGCCAAGATAGTGGTACTAATGAAAAACTGTTTTTT
>-|12|TRBJ1-1|TRBV5-1|-
CASSPGNREAFF
TGCGCCAGCAGCCCTGGGAACCGGGAAGCTTTCTTT
>-|17|TRBJ1-1|TRBV4-2|-
CASSRGQSRGLNTEAFF
TGTGCCAGCAGCCGAGGACAGTCTCGGGGTCTGAACACTGAAGCTTTCTTT
>TRBD1|16|TRBJ1-2|TRBV6-6|-
CASRLRQGDSNYGYTF
TGTGCCAGCAGACTCCGACAGGGGGACAGTAACTATGGCTACACCTTC
>TRBD2|15|TRBJ2-1|TRBV6-8|-
CASSYVFERDVEQFF
TGTGCCAGCAGTTATGTTTTCGAGCGGGACGTGGAGCAGTTCTTC
>TRBD2|17|TRBJ2-5|TRBV18|-
CASSRLAGGRRVETQYF
TGTGCCAGCTCACGACTAGCGGGAGGACGGAGGGTAGAGACCCAGTACTTC
>-|13|TRBJ1-3|TRBV7-2|-
CASSPDSGNTIYF
TGTGCCAGCAGCCCCGATAGTGGAAACACCATATATTTT
>TRBD2|16|TRBJ2-3|TRBV9|-
CASSVGLAGWEGSQYF
TGTGCCAGCAGCGTAGGCCTAGCGGGTTGGGAGGGATCGCAGTATTTT
>-|11|TRBJ2-7|TRBV2|few
CASSRVGEQYF
TGTGCCAGCAGCAGGGTCGGCGAGCAGTACTTC
>-|13|TRBJ1-1|TRBV7-2|-
CASSYQRDTEAFF
TGTGCCAGCAGCTATCAACGGGACACTGAAGCTTTCTTT
>TRBD1|16|TRBJ2-6|TRBV2|-
CASRETGGTGANVLTF
TGTGCCAGCAGAGAGACAGGGGGTACTGGGGCCAACGTCCTGACTTTC
>-|14|TRBJ1-2|TRBV2|few
CASSLNRATYGYTF
TGTGCCAGCAGCCTGAACAGGGCCACCTATGGCTACACCTTC
>TRBD2|18|TRBJ2-7|TRBV4-3|medium-sized
CASSQERASGGYTYEQYF
TGCGCCAGCAGCCAAGAGCGGGCTAGCGGGGGCTATACCTACGAGCAGTACTTC
>-|8|TRBJ1-1|TRBV19|few
CARSEAFF
TGTGCCAGATCTGAAGCTTTCTTT
>-|14|TRBJ2-7|TRBV6-5|-
CASSVDSFSPEQYF
TGTGCCAGCAGTGTCGACTCCTTCTCTCCTGAGCAGTACTTC
>TRBD1|18|TRBJ2-2|TRBV4-2|-
CASSPLGPQGAESGELFF
TGTGCCAGCAGCCCTCTGGGACCACAGGGGGCAGAATCGGGGGAGCTGTTTTTT
>-|15|TRBJ2-5|TRBV5-1|-
CASSPTVASVETQYF
TGCGCCAGCAGCCCCACAGTGGCTAGCGTTGAGACCCAGTACTTC
>TRBD1|16|TRBJ1-6|TRBV6-5|-
CASSWIQGAANSPLHF
TGTGCCAGCAGTTGGATCCAGGGGGCTGCAAATTCACCCCTCCACTTT
>TRBD2|16|TRBJ2-2|TRBV19|-
CASSILASGQTGELFF
TGTGCCAGTAGTATTTTGGCTAGCGGGCAAACCGGGGAGCTGTTTTTT
>TRBD1|13|TRBJ1-2|TRBV7-3|-
CASSTGQSYGYTF
TGTGCCAGCAGTACGGGACAGAGCTATGGCTACACCTTC
>-|12|TRBJ2-5|TRBV12-5|-
CASGPRLETQYF
TGTGCTAGTGGTCCCCGACTAGAGACCCAGTACTTC
>TRBD1|16|TRBJ1-2|TRBV18|once
CASRRSGGARNYGYTF
TGTGCCAGCCGAAGATCAGGGGGGGCCCGGAACTATGGCTACACCTTC
>TRBD2|15|TRBJ2-1|TRBV7-3|-
CASSFGLAVYNEQFF
TGTGCCAGCAGCTTCGGACTAGCGGTATACAATGAGCAGTTCTTC
>-|13|TRBJ2-7|TRBV6-5|-
CASSEVRGGEQYF
TGTGCCAGCAGTGAAGTGCGGGGCGGCGAGCAGTACTTC
>-|13|TRBJ1-1|TRBV9|-
CASSGTRGGEAFF
TGTGCCAGCAGCGGCACGAGGGGGGGCGAGGCTTTCTTT
>TRBD2|16|TRBJ2-7|TRBV11-2|-
CASSRGLAGGLYEQYF
TGTGCCAGCAGCCGGGGACTAGCGGGAGGGCTGTACGAGCAGTACTTC
>-|15|TRBJ2-2|TRBV9|-
CASSVRREDTGELFF
TGTGCCAGCAGCGTAAGGAGGGAGGACACCGGGGAGCTGTTTTTT
>TRBD1|14|TRBJ1-2|TRBV6-5|-
CASSYSGQGFGYTF
TGTGCCAGCAGTTACTCGGGACAGGGGTTCGGCTACACCTTC
>TRBD2|18|TRBJ2-5|TRBV5-4|-
CASSLGPAGGPVGETQYF
TGTGCCAGCAGCTTGGGCCCAGCGGGAGGGCCGGTAGGGGAGACCCAGTACTTC
>-|14|TRBJ2-5|TRBV29-1|once
CSVEIGGGQLSQYF
TGCAGCGTTGAGATAGGGGGTGGGCAATTGTCCCAGTACTTC
>-|12|TRBJ1-2|TRBV7-2|-
CASSLGAYGYTF
TGTGCCAGCAGCTTAGGGGCCTATGGCTACACCTTC
>TRBD1|15|TRBJ2-7|TRBV2|-
CASSGGTAVRGKQYF
TGTGCCAGCAGTGGGGGGACAGCAGTTCGGGGAAAGCAGTACTTC
>-|15|TRBJ1-1|TRBV10-1|-
CASSESAGVGTEAFF
TGCGCCAGCAGTGAGTCCGCAGGAGTGGGCACTGAAGCTTTCTTT
>TRBD2|14|TRBJ2-7|TRBV18|-
CASSPSGLAGEQYF
TGTGCCAGCTCACCCTCGGGACTAGCGGGCGAGCAGTACTTC
>-|13|TRBJ1-2|TRBV28|once
CASSPTGHYGYTF
TGTGCCAGCAGTCCTACAGGGCACTATGGCTACACCTTC
>-|19|TRBJ1-2|TRBV4-3|few
CASSQDLLRDGSFYYGYTF
TGCGCCAGCAGCCAAGATCTCCTTAGGGACGGAAGCTTTTACTATGGCTACACCTTC
>TRBD1|14|TRBJ1-2|TRBV6-5|-
CASSAQGKGDGYTF
TGTGCCAGCAGTGCACAGGGGAAAGGAGATGGCTACACCTTC
>-|14|TRBJ2-7|TRBV7-8|once
CASSLQLVSYEQYF
TGTGCCAGCAGCTTACAGCTCGTGTCCTACGAGCAGTACTTC
>-|14|TRBJ2-1|TRBV28|-
CASSYWTTYNEQFF
TGTGCCAGCAGTTATTGGACTACCTACAATGAGCAGTTCTTC
>-|14|TRBJ2-5|TRBV4-2|-
CASSQEWKGETQYF
TGTGCCAGCAGCCAAGAGTGGAAAGGAGAGACCCAGTACTTC
>TRBD2|15|TRBJ2-7|TRBV19|-
CASSIARGGSYEQYF
TGTGCCAGTAGTATAGCACGGGGGGGCTCCTACGAGCAGTACTTC
>-|11|TRBJ1-1|TRBV18|-
CASSPLTEAFF
TGTGCCAGCTCACCACTCACTGAAGCTTTCTTT
>-|13|TRBJ2-7|TRBV14|-
CASSRRVAYEQYF
TGTGCCAGCAGCCGGCGGGTCGCCTACGAGCAGTACTTC
>TRBD1|12|TRBJ1-1|TRBV19|few
CAIRDRDTEAFF
TGTGCCATCCGGGACAGAGACACTGAAGCTTTCTTT